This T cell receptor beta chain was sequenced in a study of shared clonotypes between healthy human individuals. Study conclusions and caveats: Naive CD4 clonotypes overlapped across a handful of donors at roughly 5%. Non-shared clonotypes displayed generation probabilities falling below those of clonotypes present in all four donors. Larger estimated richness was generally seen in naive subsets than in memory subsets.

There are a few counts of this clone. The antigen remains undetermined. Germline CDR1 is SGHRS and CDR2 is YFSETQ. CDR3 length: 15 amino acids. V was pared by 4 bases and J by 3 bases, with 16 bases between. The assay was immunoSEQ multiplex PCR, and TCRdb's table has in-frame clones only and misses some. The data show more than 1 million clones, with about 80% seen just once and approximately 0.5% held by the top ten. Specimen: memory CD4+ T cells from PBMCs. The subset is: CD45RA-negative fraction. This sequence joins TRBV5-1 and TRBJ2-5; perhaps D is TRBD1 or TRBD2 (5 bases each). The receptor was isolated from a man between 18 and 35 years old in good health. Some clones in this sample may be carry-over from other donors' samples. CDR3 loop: CASSTGYQGEETQYF. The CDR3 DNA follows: TGCGCCAGCAGCACCGGTTACCAGGGAGAAGAGACCCAGTACTTC. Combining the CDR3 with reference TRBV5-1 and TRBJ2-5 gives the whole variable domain KAGVTQTPRYLIKTRGQQVTLSCSPISGHRSVSWYQQTPGQGLQFLFEYFSETQRNKGNFPGRFSGRQFSNSRSEMNVSTLELGDSALYLCASSTGYQGEETQYFGPGTRLLVL.